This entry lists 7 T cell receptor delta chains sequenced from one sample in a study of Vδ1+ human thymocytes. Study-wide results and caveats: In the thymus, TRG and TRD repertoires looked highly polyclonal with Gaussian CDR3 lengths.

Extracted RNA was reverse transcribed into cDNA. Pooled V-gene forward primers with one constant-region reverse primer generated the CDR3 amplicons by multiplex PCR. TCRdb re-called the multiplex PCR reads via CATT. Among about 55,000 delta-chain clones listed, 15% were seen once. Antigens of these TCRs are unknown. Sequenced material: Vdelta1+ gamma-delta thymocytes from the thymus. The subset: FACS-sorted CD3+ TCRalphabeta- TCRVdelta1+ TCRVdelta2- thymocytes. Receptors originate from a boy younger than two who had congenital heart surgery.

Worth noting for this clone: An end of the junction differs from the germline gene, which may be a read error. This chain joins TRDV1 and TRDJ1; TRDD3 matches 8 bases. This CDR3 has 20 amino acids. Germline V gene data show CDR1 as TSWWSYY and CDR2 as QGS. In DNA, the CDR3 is TGTGCTCCTGGGGGGCCTCGGGCTTCCCGGGGGATAGAAGACACCGATAAACTCATCTTT. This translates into CAPGGPRASRGIEDTDKLIF.

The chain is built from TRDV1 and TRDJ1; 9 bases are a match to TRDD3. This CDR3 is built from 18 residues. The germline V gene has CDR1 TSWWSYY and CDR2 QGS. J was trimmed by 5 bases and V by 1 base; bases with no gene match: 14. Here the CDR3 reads CALGERNGWGDTTDKLIF. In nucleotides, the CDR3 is TGTGCTCTTGGGGAACGAAACGGGTGGGGGGATACTACTGATAAACTCATCTTT.

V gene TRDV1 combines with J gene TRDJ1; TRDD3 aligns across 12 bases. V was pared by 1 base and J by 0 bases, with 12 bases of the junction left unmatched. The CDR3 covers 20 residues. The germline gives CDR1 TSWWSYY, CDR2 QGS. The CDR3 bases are TGTGCTCTTGGGGAACCCCTACTGACTGGGGGATACCCGTACACCGATAAACTCATCTTT. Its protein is CALGEPLLTGGYPYTDKLIF.

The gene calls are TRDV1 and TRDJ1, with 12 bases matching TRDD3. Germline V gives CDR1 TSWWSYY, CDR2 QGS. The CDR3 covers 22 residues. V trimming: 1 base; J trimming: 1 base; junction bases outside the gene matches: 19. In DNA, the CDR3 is TGTGCTCTTGGGGAACATCGGCCGGGACTTTACTGGGGGATACTTCCCACCGATAAACTCATCTTT. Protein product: CALGEHRPGLYWGILPTDKLIF.

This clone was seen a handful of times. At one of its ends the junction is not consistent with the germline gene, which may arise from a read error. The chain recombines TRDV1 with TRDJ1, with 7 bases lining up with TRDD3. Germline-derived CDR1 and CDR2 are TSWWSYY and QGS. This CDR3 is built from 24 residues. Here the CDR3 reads CALGELLTREGDARADLYTDKLIF. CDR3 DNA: TGTGCTCTTGGAGAACTTTTAACAAGGGAGGGGGATGCGCGGGCCGACCTGTACACCGATAAGCTCATCTTT.

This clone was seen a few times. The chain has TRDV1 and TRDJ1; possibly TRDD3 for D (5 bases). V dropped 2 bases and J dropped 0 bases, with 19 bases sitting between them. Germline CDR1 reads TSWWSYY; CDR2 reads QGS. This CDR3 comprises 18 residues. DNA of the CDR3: TGTGCTCTTGGGGAATTCCCAATCATACGCTTGTACACCGATAAACTCATCTTT. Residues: CALGEFPIIRLYTDKLIF.

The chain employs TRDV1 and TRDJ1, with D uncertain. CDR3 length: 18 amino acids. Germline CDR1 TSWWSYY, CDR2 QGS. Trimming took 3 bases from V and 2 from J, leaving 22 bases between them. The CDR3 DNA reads TGTGCTCTTGGGGACCCACTCTTCATGTGCCACTCAACCGATAAACTCATCTTT. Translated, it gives CALGDPLFMCHSTDKLIF.